The sequence of this TCR beta chain was determined in a study of cytomegalovirus exposure and HLA in healthy donors. Whole-study findings and limits: Researchers reported that three CMV-associated chains were confirmed in vitro as CMV antigen-specific. Among TCR beta chains, those listed as cytomegalovirus-associated numbered fewer than 200.

Repertoires were generated with immunoSEQ multiplex PCR, while TCRdb's copy carries only in-frame clones and drops some. The sample comprises 100,000 to 150,000 clones, about 82% of which are singletons, and roughly 5.3% rests with the top ten. With respect to this clone: Its specificity is unknown.

The V gene's germline CDR1 is MNHEY and CDR2 SMNVEV (reference sequence). V was pared by 5 bases and J by 2 bases, with 4 bases between. This CDR3 contains 12 residues. The TCR originated in a man between 18 and 35 years old in good health and CMV-seronegative. The chain is built from TRBV27 and TRBJ1-3; D is unresolved. Material for sequencing was PBMCs. CDR3 region: CASSEPGNTIYF. The DNA for the CDR3 is TGTGCCAGCAGTGAGCCTGGAAACACCATATATTTT.